This TCR beta chain was documented in a study of T cell repertoires in cytomegalovirus infection. Whole-study context: The authors relied on CMV epitopes, both recently identified HLA-C-restricted and well-studied HLA-B-restricted. Broader study findings: Dominant in the ex vivo response were TCR beta clonotypes restricted by HLA-C and specific for CMV.

Via MiXCR, TCRdb re-called the reads, giving one row per CDR3 protein. The data contain around 800,000 distinct CDR3 sequences, about 33% of them singletons. The CDR3 runs to 14 residues. V dropped 2 bases and J dropped 3 bases, with 11 bases sitting between them. Looked up from germline, CDR1 is SEHNR and CDR2 is FQNEAQ (reference sequence). Notes on this clonotype: As yet, its antigen is unknown.

The rearrangement uses TRBV7-9 and TRBJ2-7; no firm D call. This clonotype originated in a human donor in good health (CMV status not recorded). Some clones in this sample may be carry-over from other donors' samples. The specimen comprised cultured CD8+ T cells from PBMCs, sampled from culture after CMV antigen stimulation. CDR3 nucleotides: TGTGCCAGCAGCTTAACACAGACCTACTACGAGCAGTACTTC. Its translation is CASSLTQTYYEQYF.